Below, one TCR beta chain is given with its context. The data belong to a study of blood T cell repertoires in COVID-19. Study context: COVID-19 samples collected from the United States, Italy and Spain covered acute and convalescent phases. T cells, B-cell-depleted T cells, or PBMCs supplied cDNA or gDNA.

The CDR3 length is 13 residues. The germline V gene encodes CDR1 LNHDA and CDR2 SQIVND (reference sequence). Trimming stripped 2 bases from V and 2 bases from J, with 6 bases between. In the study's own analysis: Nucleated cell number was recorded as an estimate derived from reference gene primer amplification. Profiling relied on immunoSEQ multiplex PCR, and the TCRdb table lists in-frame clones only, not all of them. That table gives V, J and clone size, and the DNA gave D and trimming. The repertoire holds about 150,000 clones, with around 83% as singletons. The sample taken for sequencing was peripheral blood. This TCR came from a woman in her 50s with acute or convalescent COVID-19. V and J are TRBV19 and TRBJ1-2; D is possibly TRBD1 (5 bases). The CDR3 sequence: CASSISGNYGYTF. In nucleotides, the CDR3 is TGTGCCAGTAGTATATCAGGGAACTATGGCTACACCTTC.